These 31 T cell receptor beta chains were sequenced from one sample in a study of control samples from healthy donors and cancer patients. Libraries were prepared by immunoSEQ multiplex PCR; TCRdb keeps only in-frame clonotypes and omits some of them. The table has tens of thousands of clones, about 86% seen once. Sequencing was performed on PBMCs. The receptors here all came from a woman aged 45-65 years with lung cancer.

The V call is TRBV7-9, the J call TRBJ1-5; D possibly corresponds to TRBD1 (6 bases). V lost 5 bases and J lost 4, with 12 bases in between. Germline V CDR1 and CDR2: SEHNR, FQNEAQ (reference sequence). The CDR3 loop spans 14 amino acids. CDR3 in amino acids: CASSLGQWNQPQHF. DNA for the CDR3: TGTGCCAGCAGCCTAGGACAGTGGAATCAGCCCCAGCATTTT.

This chain links TRBV4-1 with TRBJ1-4; D gene uncertain. V was cut by 0 bases and J by 7 bases, with 12 bases left in between. This CDR3 has 15 amino acids. The germline V gene has CDR1 MGHRA and CDR2 YSYEKL. CDR3 amino acids: CASSQDQGYGEKLFF. CDR3 DNA sequence: TGCGCCAGCAGCCAAGATCAAGGGTACGGTGAAAAACTGTTTTTT.

This clone was observed a handful of times. The chain joins TRBV6-5 to TRBJ2-7; 11 bases agree with TRBD2. The J segment lost 7 bases and the V segment lost 5 bases, leaving 10 bases of the junction unmatched. This CDR3 is built from 15 residues. CDR1 is MNHEY, CDR2 SVGAGI, per germline. CDR3 DNA sequence: TGTGCCAGCAGTAAAAAGCCTAGCGGGGGGAGTGAGCAGTACTTC. Residues: CASSKKPSGGSEQYF.

V and J are TRBV5-1 and TRBJ1-2; 8 positions match TRBD1. Per the germline V gene, CDR1 is SGHRS and CDR2 is YFSETQ. V shed 2 bases and J 6 bases; nucleotides not matched to a gene: 6. There are 14 residues in the CDR3. CDR3 DNA sequence: TGCGCCAGCAGCTTTGGACAGGGCAGCGATGGCTACACCTTC. Amino acid sequence: CASSFGQGSDGYTF. Based on the CDR3 plus reference TRBV5-1 and TRBJ1-2, the full variable domain is KAGVTQTPRYLIKTRGQQVTLSCSPISGHRSVSWYQQTPGQGLQFLFEYFSETQRNKGNFPGRFSGRQFSNSRSEMNVSTLELGDSALYLCASSFGQGSDGYTFGSGTRLTVV.

The chain recombines TRBV2 with TRBJ2-5, with D perhaps matching TRBD1 (6 bases). This CDR3 has 14 amino acids. Germline V gives CDR1 SNHLY, CDR2 FYNNEI. V was cut by 7 bases and J by 1 base, with 13 bases left in between. The CDR3 coding sequence is TGTGCCAGCAATATCCAGGGGCCCCAAGAGACCCAGTACTTC. It codes for CASNIQGPQETQYF.

The chain links TRBV10-3 to TRBJ2-5, with 9 bases fitting TRBD2. The CDR3 totals 16 residues. Germline V CDR1 and CDR2: ENHRY, SYGVKD. Trimming removed 0 bases from V and 1 base from J; junction bases left unmatched: 3. The CDR3 nucleotides are TGTGCCATCAGTGAGTCGGTAGCGGGGGCCCAAGAGACCCAGTACTTC. It codes for CAISESVAGAQETQYF.

The chain combines TRBV5-1 with TRBJ1-2; 7 bases are a match to TRBD1. Germline-derived CDR1 and CDR2 are SGHRS and YFSETQ. CDR3 length: 16 residues. V gave up 7 bases and J gave up 2 bases; unmatched junction bases: 14. The CDR3 DNA sequence: TGCGCCAGCCTACCAACCACAGGGGACCAGAACTATGGCTACACCTTC. As protein: CASLPTTGDQNYGYTF.

The chain joins TRBV7-8 to TRBJ2-1, with 9 positions matching TRBD1. Germline lookup yields CDR1 SGHVS and CDR2 FQNEAQ. The ends lost 0 bases at V and 4 bases at J; junction bases unmatched: 10. The CDR3 sequence is 18 residues long. The CDR3 nucleotides read TGTGCCAGCAGCTTAGCGCAAACCGGGACAGGGAAATACAATGAGCAGTTCTTC. Protein product: CASSLAQTGTGKYNEQFF.

Note on this clone: Other DNA sequences in the sample encode the same CDR3. The chain has TRBV9 and TRBJ1-1; D is undetermined. There are 13 residues in the CDR3. Germline V gene sequence: CDR1 SGDLS, CDR2 YYNGEE. Trimming shortened V by 0 bases and J by 2 bases, and 5 bases separated the two germline ends. The CDR3 protein is CASSVGPNTEAFF. CDR3 coding DNA: TGTGCCAGCAGCGTAGGGCCTAACACTGAAGCTTTCTTT.

V is TRBV13 and J is TRBJ2-1; TRBD2 might be the D (7 bases). The CDR3 totals 17 residues. With 1 base removed from V and 9 bases from J, the gap between germline ends came to 22 bases. Germline CDR1 PRHDT, CDR2 FYEKMQ (reference sequence). As DNA, the CDR3 is TGTGCCAGCAGCTTAGAAAGGGAGGGGGGCGGGTCGGGTGAGCAGTTCTTC. Encoded protein: CASSLEREGGGSGEQFF.

The chain has TRBV6-1 and TRBJ2-7, with 7 bases that match TRBD1. The CDR3 is 14 amino acids. Germline V gene sequence: CDR1 MNHNS, CDR2 SASEGT. After removal of 3 bases from V and 4 bases from J, the junction contained 6 bases not matched to a gene. CDR3 sequence (DNA): TGTGCCAGCAGTGATGAAGGGGGCCTTTACGAGCAGTACTTC. Translated, it gives CASSDEGGLYEQYF.

This chain connects TRBV27 to TRBJ2-7, with D possibly TRBD2 on 6 matching bases. In germline, CDR1 is MNHEY, CDR2 SMNVEV (reference sequence). CDR3 length equals 14 residues. Trimming removed 3 bases from V and 5 bases from J, with 14 bases in between. CDR3 bases: TGTGCCAGCAGTTTGCGCTCCCCGGGGGACGAGCAGTACTTC. Encoded protein: CASSLRSPGDEQYF.

V and J are TRBV12-3 or TRBV12-4 and TRBJ1-1, with D unresolved. The length of the CDR3 is 12 residues. V was pared by 4 bases and J by 4 bases, with 7 bases between. CDR3 sequence (DNA): TGTGCCAGCAGTTCAGGCTCCACTGAAGCTTTCTTT. Its translation is CASSSGSTEAFF.

The J gene is TRBJ1-4, the V gene TRBV10-2, with D perhaps matching TRBD1 (5 bases). The length of the CDR3 is 14 residues. V lost 3 bases, J lost 4 bases, and 9 bases lay in between. Germline V gives CDR1 WSHSY, CDR2 SAAADI. For the CDR3, the DNA is TGCGCCAGCAGTGATCCGGGGGTTAATGAAAAACTGTTTTTT. Its protein product is CASSDPGVNEKLFF.

This chain uses TRBV30 with TRBJ2-3, with 8 bases identical to TRBD2. J was trimmed by 1 base and V by 2 bases; bases with no gene match: 5. Germline V gene data show CDR1 as GTSNPN and CDR2 as SVGIG (reference sequence). CDR3 size: 15 residues. The DNA of the CDR3 is TGTGCCTGGAGTCCAGGAGCGGGGGGCACAGATACGCAGTATTTT. This gives the protein CAWSPGAGGTDTQYF.

The chain joins TRBV10-3 to TRBJ2-2, with 7 bases fitting TRBD1. Germline values: CDR1 ENHRY, CDR2 SYGVKD. The CDR3 totals 14 residues. Losses at the gene ends were 8 bases for V and 4 bases for J; bases not matched to a gene: 7. The CDR3 region is CAIRGGFGTGELFF. The CDR3 nucleotides read TGTGCCATCCGAGGGGGCTTTGGCACCGGGGAGCTGTTTTTT.

A single count supports this clone. The chain joins TRBV10-3 to TRBJ1-1, with D perhaps TRBD1 (5 bases). From germline, CDR1 is ENHRY and CDR2 SYGVKD. This CDR3 spans 14 amino acids. The ends were cut back, 0 bases at V and 6 bases at J, with 11 bases in the middle. CDR3 region: CAISESGGGAEAFF. The CDR3 nucleotides read TGTGCCATCAGTGAGTCCGGGGGAGGTGCTGAAGCTTTCTTT.

V usage is TRBV20-1 and J usage is TRBJ1-6; D remains unclear. Germline V lookup: CDR1 DFQATT, CDR2 SNEGSKA (reference sequence). Trimming cost V 3 bases and J 10 bases, with 13 bases left between them. The CDR3 consists of 13 residues. DNA of the CDR3: TGCAGTGCTAGTTACGGGGAGGTCTCACCCCTCCACTTT. Its translation is CSASYGEVSPLHF.

The chain joins TRBV30 to TRBJ2-5, with 7 positions matching TRBD1. The CDR3 spans 14 residues. V dropped 5 bases and J dropped 1; count of bases not matched to a gene: 7. Germline assignment: CDR1 GTSNPN and CDR2 SVGIG (reference sequence). The CDR3 nucleotides are TGTGCCTGGGGCCCGGGACAGTTCCAAGAGACCCAGTACTTC. Translation: CAWGPGQFQETQYF.

V gene TRBV5-6 combines with J gene TRBJ2-1; D call uncertain. V dropped 6 bases and J dropped 5 bases, with 9 bases sitting between them. The germline CDR1 and CDR2 sequences are SGHDT and YYEEEE. The CDR3 is made up of 12 amino acids. The CDR3 loop reads CASKELDNEQFF. The CDR3 coding sequence is TGTGCCAGCAAAGAACTCGACAATGAGCAGTTCTTC.

The rearrangement uses TRBV2 and TRBJ2-3, with TRBD2 identical over 13 bases. V lost 8 bases, J lost 4 bases, and 9 bases stayed unmatched. The CDR3 loop spans 16 amino acids. Germline loops: CDR1 SNHLY, CDR2 FYNNEI. DNA of the CDR3: TGTGCCAGCTTTTCTGTTGGACTAGCGGGGGCAGATACGCAGTATTTT. As protein: CASFSVGLAGADTQYF. Full variable domain (rest looked up from reference TRBV2 and TRBJ2-3): EPEVTQTPSHQVTQMGQEVILRCVPISNHLYFYWYRQILGQKVEFLVSFYNNEISEKSEIFDDQFSVERPDGSNFTLKIRSTKLEDSAMYFCASFSVGLAGADTQYFGPGTRLTVL.

This rearrangement joins TRBV5-6 to TRBJ1-1; D uncertain. Trimming stripped 0 bases from V and 4 bases from J, with 10 bases between. CDR1 and CDR2 (germline): SGHDT, YYEEEE. The CDR3 sequence is 14 residues long. The DNA of the CDR3 is TGTGCCAGCAGCTTGGGGATTTGGGCCACTGAAGCTTTCTTT. As protein: CASSLGIWATEAFF.

This clone was recorded a few times. The chain links TRBV5-1 to TRBJ2-5; 7 bases map to TRBD2. The CDR3 sequence is 16 residues long. Germline CDR1 and CDR2: SGHRS and YFSETQ. V lost 4 bases to trimming and J lost 5 bases; unmatched junction nucleotides: 14. CDR3 DNA sequence: TGCGCCAGCAGCCGATGGCGGGGGTCGGGGGAGGAGACCCAGTACTTC. Protein sequence: CASSRWRGSGEETQYF.

The rearrangement uses TRBV12-3 or TRBV12-4 and TRBJ1-5, with a weak D call TRBD1 (5 bases). CDR3 size: 13 residues. V lost 6 bases, J lost 5 bases, and 11 bases lay in between. CDR3 bases: TGTGCCAGCAGGAGGGGAACGCATCAGCCCCAGCATTTT. Translated, it gives CASRRGTHQPQHF.

The rearrangement joins TRBV7-8 to TRBJ2-2; either TRBD1 or TRBD2 may fit D (5 bases each). The V end was cut by 5 bases, the J end by 6 bases, with 10 bases between. CDR1 is SGHVS and CDR2 is FQNEAQ in the germline V gene. The CDR3 has 13 amino acids. CDR3: CASSVGVAGELFF. The CDR3 DNA is TGTGCCAGCAGCGTGGGGGTGGCCGGGGAGCTGTTTTTT.

V is TRBV18 and J is TRBJ1-3, with a tentative D call TRBD1 (5 bases). The V and J ends lost 1 base and 0 bases respectively, with 13 bases between them. The CDR3 extends over 17 amino acids. The germline V gene encodes CDR1 KGHSH and CDR2 LQKENI. The CDR3: CASSPQGTAYSGNTIYF. The CDR3 DNA reads TGTGCCAGCTCACCACAAGGGACGGCGTACTCTGGAAACACCATATATTTT.

The chain is built from TRBV10-3 and TRBJ2-1, with TRBD2 matching over 8 bases. The length of the CDR3 is 13 residues. From germline, CDR1 is ENHRY and CDR2 SYGVKD. Trimming took 5 bases from V and 5 from J; bases not matched to a gene: 2. CDR3 region: CAISQAGDNEQFF. CDR3 sequence (DNA): TGTGCCATCAGTCAAGCGGGGGACAATGAGCAGTTCTTC.

This chain links TRBV6-1 with TRBJ1-5; D unresolved. Germline V gene lookup returns CDR1 MNHNS and CDR2 SASEGT. The CDR3 extends over 16 amino acids. V was cut by 0 bases and J by 6 bases, with 15 bases left in between. The CDR3 nucleotides are TGTGCCAGCAGTGAAGCCCCGAACATTATTGCTCAGCCCCAGCATTTT. This sequence encodes CASSEAPNIIAQPQHF.

This clone was detected a few times. The J gene is TRBJ2-3, the V gene TRBV7-9; D is ambiguous. Germline lookup yields CDR1 SEHNR and CDR2 FQNEAQ (reference sequence). Trimming took off 5 bases at V and 3 bases at J, with 3 bases between the two ends. This CDR3 spans 11 amino acids. CDR3 region: CASSPTDTQYF. The CDR3 DNA follows: TGTGCCAGCAGCCCTACAGATACGCAGTATTTT.

A single count supports this clone. The gene calls are TRBV5-1 and TRBJ1-6, with 9 bases that match TRBD1. With V trimmed by 4 bases and J by 10 bases, 12 bases remained unmatched. The germline gives CDR1 SGHRS, CDR2 YFSETQ. This CDR3 is 16 amino acids long. CDR3: CASSRERTGEGSPLHF. As DNA, the CDR3 is TGCGCCAGCAGCCGAGAGAGGACAGGGGAAGGCTCACCCCTCCACTTT.

V usage is TRBV18 and J usage is TRBJ2-4; D perhaps matches TRBD1 (5 bases). The CDR3 runs 13 residues. V lost 8 bases and J lost 7, with 15 bases in between. Per the germline V gene, CDR1 is KGHSH and CDR2 is LQKENI. CDR3 in amino acids: CASQTGAGNIQYF. The CDR3, as DNA: TGTGCCAGCCAAACAGGAGCTGGCAACATTCAGTACTTC.